This T cell receptor beta chain was found in a study of blood T cell repertoires in COVID-19. Overall study: Sites across the United States, Italy and Spain contributed samples from acute and convalescent COVID-19. Nucleic acid was either cDNA or gDNA, and it came from T cells, B-cell-depleted T cells, or PBMCs.

Seattle's cohort entered during active infection and was followed longitudinally. How the authors handled the data: Amplifying reference gene primers gave estimates of nucleated cell counts. TCRdb's copy holds only in-frame clones and misses some; the assay was immunoSEQ multiplex PCR. The V and J calls and clone size are taken from that table; D and trimming were inferred from the DNA. The sample carries a few hundred thousand clones, roughly 90% recorded once. The CDR3 sequence is 14 residues long. In germline, CDR1 is LNHNV, CDR2 YYDKDF (reference sequence). With V trimmed by 8 bases and J by 7 bases, 9 bases remained unmatched.

The chain joins TRBV15 to TRBJ1-4; 8 positions match TRBD1. Sequenced input: peripheral blood. The clonotype originates from a woman aged 30 to 39 with COVID-19, enrolled during active disease. The CDR3 spells CATSKQGAPEKLFF. The DNA of the CDR3 is TGTGCCACCTCAAAGCAGGGGGCACCTGAAAAACTGTTTTTT.